These 10 T cell receptor beta chains were sequenced from one sample in a study of T cell responses to AZD1222 COVID-19 vaccine. Generated by immunoSEQ multiplex PCR, the TCRdb table keeps only in-frame clones and is missing some. The repertoire consists of 100,000 to 150,000 clones, with 88% occurring once and the leading ten covering roughly 4.4%. The material was peripheral blood, obtained on day 0 of AZD1222 vaccination. Receptors were obtained from an adult in good health.

The chain uses TRBV7-9 and TRBJ1-2, with 8 nucleotides matching TRBD1. The CDR3 covers 12 residues. From germline, CDR1 is SEHNR and CDR2 FQNEAQ (reference sequence). V gave up 7 bases and J gave up 5 bases; unmatched junction bases: 3. The CDR3 reads CASTTGGYGYTF. Here the CDR3 DNA reads TGTGCCAGCACAACAGGGGGATATGGCTACACCTTC.

The chain joins TRBV7-8 to TRBJ1-1; D not resolved. The germline CDR1 and CDR2 sequences are SGHVS and FQNEAQ. The CDR3 is made up of 18 amino acids. Trimming took off 4 bases at V and 5 bases at J, with 26 bases between the two ends. The DNA of the CDR3 is TGTGCCAGCAGCTCCCCCCGTGGGGTCGGGTGGATGGGTACTGAAGCTTTCTTT. As protein: CASSSPRGVGWMGTEAFF.

V gene TRBV5-4 combines with J gene TRBJ1-5; D remains ambiguous. Trimming took off 2 bases at V and 0 bases at J, with 3 bases between the two ends. Germline V gene lookup returns CDR1 SGHNT and CDR2 YYREEE (reference sequence). This CDR3 region has 13 residues. CDR3 nucleotides: TGTGCCAGCAGCTTTGGTAGCAATCAGCCCCAGCATTTT. It encodes CASSFGSNQPQHF. The full variable domain, completed using reference TRBV5-4 and TRBJ1-5, is ETGVTQSPTHLIKTRGQQVTLRCSSQSGHNTVSWYQQALGQGPQFIFQYYREEENGRGNFPPRFSGLQFPNYSSELNVNALELDDSALYLCASSFGSNQPQHFGDGTRLSIL.

V is TRBV5-6 and J is TRBJ1-3, with 7 bases matching TRBD1. This CDR3 has 15 amino acids. With V trimmed by 4 bases and J by 8 bases, 12 bases remained unmatched. Germline lookup yields CDR1 SGHDT and CDR2 YYEEEE. The CDR3 protein is CASSASTGSAYTIYF. In nucleotides, the CDR3 is TGTGCCAGCAGCGCCTCGACAGGGTCGGCATACACCATATATTTT.

Points on this clone: An end of the junction differs from the germline gene, which may be a read error. The genes are TRBV20-1 and TRBJ1-1, with D possibly matching TRBD1 (6 bases). The CDR3 contains 11 residues. CDR1 is DFQATT and CDR2 is SNEGSKA in the germline V gene (reference sequence). The CDR3 is CSAFRGDLSLF. In DNA, the CDR3 is TGCAGTGCCTTCAGGGGAGACCTAAGCCTCTTT.

This chain joins TRBV7-9 and TRBJ2-3, with 8 nucleotides matching TRBD1. Germline-derived CDR1 and CDR2 are SEHNR and FQNEAQ (reference sequence). With 6 bases clipped from V and 5 bases from J, the junction kept 7 bases outside the gene matches. CDR3 length: 14 amino acids. The CDR3 spells CASRQGARGDTQYF. The CDR3 coding sequence is TGTGCCAGCAGGCAGGGGGCGCGAGGAGATACGCAGTATTTT.

This rearrangement joins TRBV7-2 to TRBJ1-2; D may be TRBD1 (5 bases). Trimming stripped 6 bases from V and 0 bases from J, with 20 bases between. There are 17 residues in the CDR3. Germline V lookup: CDR1 SGHTA, CDR2 FQGNSA. The DNA for the CDR3 is TGTGCCAGCAGGGGGGTCTCTACCTTACCCTCTAACTATGGCTACACCTTC. It translates to CASRGVSTLPSNYGYTF.

The chain links TRBV5-4 to TRBJ1-2, with D unresolved. The length of the CDR3 is 13 residues. Between the trimmed V and J ends, which lost 3 bases and 0 bases, there was a span of 6 bases. From germline, CDR1 is SGHNT and CDR2 YYREEE (reference sequence). DNA for the CDR3: TGTGCCAGCAGCTGGGCAGCTAACTATGGCTACACCTTC. Its translation is CASSWAANYGYTF.

This chain connects TRBV19 to TRBJ1-6, with a possible D match to TRBD1 (6 bases). The ends were cut back, 8 bases at V and 7 bases at J, with 12 bases in the middle. CDR3 length equals 13 residues. Germline V gene data show CDR1 as LNHDA and CDR2 as SQIVND (reference sequence). CDR3 sequence reads: CASRTQGNSPLHF. DNA for the CDR3: TGTGCCAGTCGGACCCAGGGGAATTCACCCCTCCACTTT.

This chain joins TRBV6-2 or TRBV6-3 and TRBJ1-1, with D possibly being TRBD1 (5 bases). The CDR3 sequence is 14 residues long. Germline V gene sequence: CDR1 MNHEY, CDR2 SVGEGT. V was trimmed by 5 bases and J by 0 bases, leaving 10 bases between them. The CDR3 DNA reads as TGTGCCAGCAGTAGTTGGGGGATGAACACTGAAGCTTTCTTT. This codes for CASSSWGMNTEAFF.